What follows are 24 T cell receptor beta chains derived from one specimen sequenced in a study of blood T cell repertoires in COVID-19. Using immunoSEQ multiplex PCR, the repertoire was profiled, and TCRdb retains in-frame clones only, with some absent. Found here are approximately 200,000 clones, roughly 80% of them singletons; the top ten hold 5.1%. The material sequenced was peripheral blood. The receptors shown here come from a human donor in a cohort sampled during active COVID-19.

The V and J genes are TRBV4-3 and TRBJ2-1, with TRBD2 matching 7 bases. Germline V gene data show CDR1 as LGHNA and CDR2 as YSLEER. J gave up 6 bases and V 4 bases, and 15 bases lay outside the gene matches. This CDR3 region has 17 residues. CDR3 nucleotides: TGCGCCAGCAGCCGAGAAGGTGGCGGGAGTCTCTTCAATGAGCAGTTCTTC. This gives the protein CASSREGGGSLFNEQFF.

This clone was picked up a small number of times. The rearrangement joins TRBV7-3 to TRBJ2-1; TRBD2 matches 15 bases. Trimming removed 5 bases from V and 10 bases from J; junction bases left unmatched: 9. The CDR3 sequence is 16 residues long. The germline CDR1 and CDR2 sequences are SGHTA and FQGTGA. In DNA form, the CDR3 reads TGTGCCAGCAGCGCCCAGGGACTAGCGGGAGGTGTGGAGCAGTTCTTC. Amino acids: CASSAQGLAGGVEQFF.

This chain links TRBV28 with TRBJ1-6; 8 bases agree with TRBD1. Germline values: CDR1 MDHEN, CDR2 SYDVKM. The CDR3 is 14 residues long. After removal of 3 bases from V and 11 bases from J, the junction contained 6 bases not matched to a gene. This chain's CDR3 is CASSFRGRGTPLHF. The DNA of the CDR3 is TGTGCCAGCAGTTTCAGGGGGCGAGGGACACCCCTCCACTTT.

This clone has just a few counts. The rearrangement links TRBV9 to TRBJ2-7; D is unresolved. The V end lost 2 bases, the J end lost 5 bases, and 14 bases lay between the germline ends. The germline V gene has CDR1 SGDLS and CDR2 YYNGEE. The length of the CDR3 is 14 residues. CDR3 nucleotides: TGTGCCAGCAGCGTTTACAGAGATTCCCACGAGCAGTACTTC. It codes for CASSVYRDSHEQYF.

The CDR3 nucleotides are TGTGCCAGCAGCGTAGTGGCAGGCCGCACAGATACGCAGTATTTT. It encodes CASSVVAGRTDTQYF. The genes are TRBV9 and TRBJ2-3; D remains unclear. This CDR3 is built from 15 residues. Trimming took off 0 bases at V and 1 base at J, with 9 bases between the two ends. Germline assignment: CDR1 SGDLS and CDR2 YYNGEE. The variable domain in full, completed from reference TRBV9 and TRBJ2-3, reads DSGVTQTPKHLITATGQRVTLRCSPRSGDLSVYWYQQSLDQGLQFLIQYYNGEERAKGNILERFSAQQFPDLHSELNLSSLELGDSALYFCASSVVAGRTDTQYFGPGTRLTVL.

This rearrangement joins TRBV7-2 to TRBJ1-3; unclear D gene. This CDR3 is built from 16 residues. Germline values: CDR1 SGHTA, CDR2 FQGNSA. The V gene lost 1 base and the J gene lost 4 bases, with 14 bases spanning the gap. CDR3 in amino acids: CASSLGTMVAGNTIYF. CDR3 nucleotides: TGTGCCAGCAGCTTAGGTACAATGGTCGCAGGAAACACCATATATTTT.

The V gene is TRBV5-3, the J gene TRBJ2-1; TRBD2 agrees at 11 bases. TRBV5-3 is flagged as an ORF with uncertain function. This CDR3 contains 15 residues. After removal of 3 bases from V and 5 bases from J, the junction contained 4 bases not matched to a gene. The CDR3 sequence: CARSSLAGGNNEQFF. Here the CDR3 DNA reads TGTGCCAGAAGCTCGCTAGCGGGAGGTAACAATGAGCAGTTCTTC.

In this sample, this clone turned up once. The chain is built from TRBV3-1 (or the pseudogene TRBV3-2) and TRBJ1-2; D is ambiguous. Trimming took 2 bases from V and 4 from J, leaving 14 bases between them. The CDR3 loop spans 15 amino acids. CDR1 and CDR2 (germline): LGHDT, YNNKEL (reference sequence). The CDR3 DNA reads TGTGCCAGCAGCCAAAGTTTAGCCGAAGTCTATGGCTACACCTTC. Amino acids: CASSQSLAEVYGYTF.

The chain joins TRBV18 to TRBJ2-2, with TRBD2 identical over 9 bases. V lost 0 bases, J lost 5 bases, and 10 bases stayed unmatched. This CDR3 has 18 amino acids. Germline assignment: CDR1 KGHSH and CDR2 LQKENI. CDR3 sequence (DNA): TGTGCCAGCTCACCACCGAGGGCTAGCGGGATCAGGACCGGGGAGCTGTTTTTT. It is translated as CASSPPRASGIRTGELFF.

The CDR3 DNA sequence: TGTGCCAGCTCACCAACTCGGACTACTGGAAACACCATATATTTT. This encodes CASSPTRTTGNTIYF. The chain links TRBV18 to TRBJ1-3; D is unresolved. The CDR3 is 15 amino acids. The V gene's germline CDR1 is KGHSH and CDR2 LQKENI. V shed 2 bases and J shed 2 bases, with 10 bases lying between them.

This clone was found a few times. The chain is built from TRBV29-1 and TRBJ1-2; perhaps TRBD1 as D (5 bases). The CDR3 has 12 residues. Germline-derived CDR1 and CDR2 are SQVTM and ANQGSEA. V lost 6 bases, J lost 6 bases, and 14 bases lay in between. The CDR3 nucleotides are TGCAGCGTCGGCGGGGGGAATAATGGCTACACCTTC. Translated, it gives CSVGGGNNGYTF.

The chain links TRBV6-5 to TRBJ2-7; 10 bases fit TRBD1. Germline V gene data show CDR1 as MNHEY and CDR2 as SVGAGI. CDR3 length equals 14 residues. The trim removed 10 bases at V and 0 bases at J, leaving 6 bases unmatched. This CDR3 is CATSRDRGSYEQYF. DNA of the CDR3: TGTGCCACCAGCCGGGACAGGGGCTCCTACGAGCAGTACTTC.

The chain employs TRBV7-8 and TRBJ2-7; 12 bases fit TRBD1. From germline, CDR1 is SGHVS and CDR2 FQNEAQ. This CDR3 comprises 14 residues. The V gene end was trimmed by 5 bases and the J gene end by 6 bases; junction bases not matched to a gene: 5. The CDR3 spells CASSVRDRGREQYF. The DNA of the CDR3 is TGTGCCAGCAGCGTCCGGGACAGGGGGCGCGAGCAGTACTTC.

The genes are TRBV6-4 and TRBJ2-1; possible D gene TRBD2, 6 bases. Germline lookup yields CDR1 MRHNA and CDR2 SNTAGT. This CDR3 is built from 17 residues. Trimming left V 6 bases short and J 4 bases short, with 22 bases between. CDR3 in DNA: TGTGCCAGCAGCCGTGAGGGGAGGAGCAGACTATACAATGAGCAGTTCTTC. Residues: CASSREGRSRLYNEQFF.

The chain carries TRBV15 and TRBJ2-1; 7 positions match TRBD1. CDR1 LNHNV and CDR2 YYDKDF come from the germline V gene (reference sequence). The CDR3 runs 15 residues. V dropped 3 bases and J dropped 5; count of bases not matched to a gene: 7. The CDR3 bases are TGTGCCACCAGCAGCCTTGGACAGGCTAACAATGAGCAGTTCTTC. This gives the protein CATSSLGQANNEQFF.

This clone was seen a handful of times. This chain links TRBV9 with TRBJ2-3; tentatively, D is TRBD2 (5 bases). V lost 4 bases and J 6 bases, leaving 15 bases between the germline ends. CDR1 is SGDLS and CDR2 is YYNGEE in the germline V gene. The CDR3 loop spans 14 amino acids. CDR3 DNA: TGTGCCAGCAGCCCCCAACTAGTTAGGGATACGCAGTATTTT. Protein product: CASSPQLVRDTQYF.

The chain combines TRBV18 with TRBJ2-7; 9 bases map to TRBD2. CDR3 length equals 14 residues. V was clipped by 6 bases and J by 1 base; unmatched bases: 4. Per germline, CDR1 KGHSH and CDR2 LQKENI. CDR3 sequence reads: CASSWTSESYEQYF. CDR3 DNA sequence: TGTGCCAGCTCGTGGACTAGCGAATCCTACGAGCAGTACTTC.

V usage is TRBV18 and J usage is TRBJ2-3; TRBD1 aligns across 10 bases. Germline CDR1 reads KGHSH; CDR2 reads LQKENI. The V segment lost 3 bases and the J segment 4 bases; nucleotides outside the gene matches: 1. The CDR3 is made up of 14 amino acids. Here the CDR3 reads CASSPGTGADTQYF. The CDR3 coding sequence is TGTGCCAGCTCACCGGGGACAGGGGCAGATACGCAGTATTTT.

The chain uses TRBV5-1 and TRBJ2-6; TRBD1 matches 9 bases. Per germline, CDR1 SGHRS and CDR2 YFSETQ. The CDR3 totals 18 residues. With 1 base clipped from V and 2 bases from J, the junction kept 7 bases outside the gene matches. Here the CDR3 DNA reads TGCGCCAGCAGCTTGTGGGTCGACAGGGGGGCTGGGGCCAACGTCCTGACTTTC. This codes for CASSLWVDRGAGANVLTF. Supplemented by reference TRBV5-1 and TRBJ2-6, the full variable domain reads KAGVTQTPRYLIKTRGQQVTLSCSPISGHRSVSWYQQTPGQGLQFLFEYFSETQRNKGNFPGRFSGRQFSNSRSEMNVSTLELGDSALYLCASSLWVDRGAGANVLTFGAGSRLTVL.

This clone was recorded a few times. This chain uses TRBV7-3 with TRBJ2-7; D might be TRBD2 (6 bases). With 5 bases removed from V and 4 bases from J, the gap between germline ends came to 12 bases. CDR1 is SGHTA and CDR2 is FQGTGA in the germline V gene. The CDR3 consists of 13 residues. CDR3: CASSQDGGYEQYF. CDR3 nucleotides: TGTGCCAGCAGCCAAGACGGGGGTTACGAGCAGTACTTC.

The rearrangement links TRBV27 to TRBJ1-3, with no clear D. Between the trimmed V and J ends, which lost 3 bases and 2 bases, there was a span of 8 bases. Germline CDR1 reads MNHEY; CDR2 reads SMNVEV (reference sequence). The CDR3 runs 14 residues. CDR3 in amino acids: CASSFRHTGNTIYF. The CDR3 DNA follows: TGTGCCAGCAGTTTCAGGCATACTGGAAACACCATATATTTT.

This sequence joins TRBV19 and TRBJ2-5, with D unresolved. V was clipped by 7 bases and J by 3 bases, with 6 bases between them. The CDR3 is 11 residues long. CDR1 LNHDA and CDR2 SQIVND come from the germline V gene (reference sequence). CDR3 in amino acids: CASKHEETQYF. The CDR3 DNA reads TGTGCCAGTAAGCACGAAGAGACCCAGTACTTC.

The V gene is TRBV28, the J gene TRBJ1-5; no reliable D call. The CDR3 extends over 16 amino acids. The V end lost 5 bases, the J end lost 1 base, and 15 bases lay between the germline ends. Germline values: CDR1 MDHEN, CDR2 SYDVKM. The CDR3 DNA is TGTGCCAGCAGTCATGAAGGACTCCCGAGCAATCAGCCCCAGCATTTT. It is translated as CASSHEGLPSNQPQHF.

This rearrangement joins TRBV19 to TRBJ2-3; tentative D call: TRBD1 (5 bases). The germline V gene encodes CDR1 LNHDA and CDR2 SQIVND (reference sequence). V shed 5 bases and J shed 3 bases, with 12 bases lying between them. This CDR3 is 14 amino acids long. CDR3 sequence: CASSPQGRTDTQYF. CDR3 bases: TGTGCCAGTAGTCCCCAGGGTAGAACAGATACGCAGTATTTT.